The 20 T cell receptor beta chains reported below all come from one sample, sequenced in a study of T cell responses to AZD1222 COVID-19 vaccine. Assay: immunoSEQ multiplex PCR; the TCRdb copy retains only in-frame clones and omits some. The repertoire includes around 65,000 clones, approximately 87% of them detected once, and around a quarter sits in the top ten. The sample was peripheral blood, taken 28 days after the second AZD1222 dose. The receptor set was obtained from an adult who received the AZD1222 COVID-19 vaccine.

The V gene is TRBV19, the J gene TRBJ1-1, with TRBD1 matching 10 bases. The CDR3 sequence is 11 residues long. The trim removed 4 bases at V and 13 bases at J, leaving 3 bases unmatched. Germline CDR1 LNHDA, CDR2 SQIVND (reference sequence). The CDR3 loop reads CASSTGTGDFF. The CDR3 DNA reads as TGTGCCAGTAGTACCGGGACAGGGGATTTCTTT.

The chain employs TRBV30 and TRBJ1-1; D perhaps matches TRBD1 (5 bases). V lost 3 bases and J lost 1, with 15 bases in between. There are 15 residues in the CDR3. The germline CDR1 and CDR2 sequences are GTSNPN and SVGIG (reference sequence). CDR3 in amino acids: CAWSPGTPSNTEAFF. For the CDR3, the DNA is TGTGCCTGGAGCCCAGGGACCCCTTCGAACACTGAAGCTTTCTTT.

The chain joins TRBV2 to TRBJ1-2; weak D call: TRBD1 (5 bases). V was trimmed by 5 bases and J by 4 bases, leaving 14 bases between them. CDR3 size: 14 residues. Germline values: CDR1 SNHLY, CDR2 FYNNEI. CDR3 sequence (DNA): TGTGCCAGCAGTTCCCCCGACAGTGCCTATGGCTACACCTTC. Protein: CASSSPDSAYGYTF.

V and J are TRBV6-5 and TRBJ1-6; D possibly corresponds to TRBD1 (5 bases). Trimming removed 7 bases at V and 5 bases at J, with 9 bases between. The CDR3 length is 13 residues. The germline CDR1 and CDR2 sequences are MNHEY and SVGAGI. CDR3 in amino acids: CASTGRHNSPLHF. DNA for the CDR3: TGTGCCAGCACGGGACGACATAATTCACCCCTCCACTTT.

The gene calls are TRBV6-5 and TRBJ2-1; D possibly corresponds to TRBD2 (6 bases). V lost 2 bases to trimming and J lost 5 bases, with 10 bases between them. Germline CDR1 reads MNHEY; CDR2 reads SVGAGI. CDR3 length: 14 residues. The CDR3 DNA follows: TGTGCCAGCAGTTACGGGGGACTGAACAATGAGCAGTTCTTC. This encodes CASSYGGLNNEQFF.

The chain carries TRBV21-1 and TRBJ2-7; the DNA was not used to check the table's D call, TRBD2. TRBV21-1 counts as a pseudogene. This CDR3 has 11 amino acids. The CDR3 region has the DNA TGTGCCAGCAGCATTTATATCGAGCAGTACTTC. Amino acids: CASSIYIEQYF.

This clone was recorded only once. V and J are TRBV7-6 and TRBJ2-7; 7 bases are a match to TRBD1. Germline V lookup: CDR1 SGHVS, CDR2 FNYEAQ. The ends lost 1 base at V and 2 bases at J; junction bases unmatched: 5. The length of the CDR3 is 15 residues. The CDR3 nucleotides are TGTGCCAGCAGCTTAGGGGCAGGGGGTACCTACGAGCAGTACTTC. It yields the protein CASSLGAGGTYEQYF.

This chain uses TRBV11-2 with TRBJ2-6; weak D call: TRBD2 (5 bases). The CDR3 runs 17 residues. Germline V gene sequence: CDR1 SGHAT, CDR2 FQNNGV. V was clipped by 2 bases and J by 2 bases, with 13 bases between them. CDR3 sequence (DNA): TGTGCCAGCAGCTTAAAACGAGAGGGCCCTGGGGCCAACGTCCTGACTTTC. Encoded protein: CASSLKREGPGANVLTF.

This clone occurred a few times. The chain combines TRBV11-3 with TRBJ2-1; 10 bases align to TRBD1. Trimming took 5 bases from V and 5 from J; bases not matched to a gene: 9. The CDR3 extends over 16 amino acids. Per germline, CDR1 SGHNT and CDR2 YENEEA. The CDR3 region has the DNA TGTGCCAGCAGCAAGGAGGGGACAGGGGCTAACAATGAGCAGTTCTTC. This sequence encodes CASSKEGTGANNEQFF.

This clone was observed a single time. The gene calls are TRBV18 and TRBJ1-2; 7 positions match TRBD1. Losses at the gene ends were 5 bases for V and 4 bases for J; bases not matched to a gene: 7. The CDR3 loop spans 14 amino acids. Germline V lookup: CDR1 KGHSH, CDR2 LQKENI. The CDR3 DNA is TGTGCCAGCTCAGCAGAGGGACAGCGCTATGGCTACACCTTC. This gives the protein CASSAEGQRYGYTF. Supplemented by reference TRBV18 and TRBJ1-2, the full variable domain reads NAGVMQNPRHLVRRRGQEARLRCSPMKGHSHVYWYRQLPEEGLKFMVYLQKENIIDESGMPKERFSAEFPKEGPSILRIQQVVRGDSAAYFCASSAEGQRYGYTFGSGTRLTVV.

This clone was recorded only once. The chain employs TRBV28 and TRBJ2-5; 8 bases match TRBD2. This CDR3 contains 15 residues. Germline values: CDR1 MDHEN, CDR2 SYDVKM. Losses at the gene ends were 5 bases for V and 4 bases for J; bases not matched to a gene: 9. The CDR3 bases are TGTGCCAGCAGTCATTCGGGGGGGGTAGGAGAGACCCAGTACTTC. Protein: CASSHSGGVGETQYF. The entire variable domain, with the rest obtained from reference TRBV28 and TRBJ2-5, is as follows: DVKVTQSSRYLVKRTGEKVFLECVQDMDHENMFWYRQDPGLGLRLIYFSYDVKMKEKGDIPEGYSVSREKKERFSLILESASTNQTSMYLCASSHSGGVGETQYFGPGTRLLVL.

This chain joins TRBV21-1 and TRBJ1-1; the table calls TRBD1, which could not be checked here. TRBV21-1 is listed as a pseudogene. The CDR3 runs 20 residues. The CDR3 sequence is CASSPRRTDNQLVMNTEAFF. In nucleotides, the CDR3 is TGTGCCAGCAGCCCCAGGCGGACAGACAATCAACTAGTTATGAACACTGAAGCTTTCTTT.

V gene TRBV10-3 combines with J gene TRBJ2-3, with 7 bases matching TRBD2. Germline V gene lookup returns CDR1 ENHRY and CDR2 SYGVKD. This CDR3 is built from 13 residues. V trimming: 6 bases; J trimming: 2 bases; junction bases outside the gene matches: 2. This CDR3 reads CAIRGDYTDTQYF. The CDR3 nucleotides are TGTGCCATCAGAGGGGACTACACAGATACGCAGTATTTT.

The rearrangement links TRBV25-1 to TRBJ1-2; a weak D match, TRBD1 (5 bases). V gave up 5 bases and J gave up 7 bases, with 26 bases separating them. The CDR3 has 17 amino acids. Germline loops: CDR1 MGHDK, CDR2 SYGVNS. The chain's CDR3 is CASSKGSGGARVGGYTF. The CDR3 nucleotides read TGTGCCAGCAGTAAAGGGAGTGGCGGGGCACGAGTGGGTGGCTACACCTTC.

V and J are TRBV7-8 and TRBJ1-3; 7 bases line up with TRBD1. V gave up 5 bases and J gave up 0 bases; unmatched junction bases: 7. The germline V gene has CDR1 SGHVS and CDR2 FQNEAQ. This CDR3 is built from 16 residues. As DNA, the CDR3 is TGTGCCAGCAGCCCTACAGGGGCCTCCTCTGGAAACACCATATATTTT. This translates into CASSPTGASSGNTIYF.

The genes are TRBV5-5 and TRBJ1-1; 7 positions agree with TRBD1. With 2 bases clipped from V and 4 bases from J, the junction kept 14 bases outside the gene matches. Germline V lookup: CDR1 SGHKS, CDR2 YYEKEE (reference sequence). This CDR3 has 17 residues. The CDR3 DNA sequence: TGTGCCAGCAGCTTAACTTTGGTGAATACAGGGGTCACTGAAGCTTTCTTT. Protein product: CASSLTLVNTGVTEAFF. The whole variable domain, remainder taken from reference TRBV5-5 and TRBJ1-1, is DAGVTQSPTHLIKTRGQQVTLRCSPISGHKSVSWYQQVLGQGPQFIFQYYEKEERGRGNFPDRFSARQFPNYSSELNVNALLLGDSALYLCASSLTLVNTGVTEAFFGQGTRLTVV.

This sequence joins TRBV28 and TRBJ1-1; a weak D match, TRBD1 (5 bases). From germline, CDR1 is MDHEN and CDR2 SYDVKM. Between the trimmed V and J ends, which lost 6 bases and 6 bases, there was a span of 17 bases. This CDR3 is 14 amino acids long. The CDR3 loop reads CASRIGTFMSEAFF. The CDR3 bases are TGTGCCAGCAGGATCGGGACCTTCATGTCTGAAGCTTTCTTT.

The chain combines TRBV3-1 (or the pseudogene TRBV3-2) with TRBJ2-1, with 8 bases aligning to TRBD2. There are 14 residues in the CDR3. The V gene end was trimmed by 4 bases and the J gene end by 8 bases; junction bases not matched to a gene: 7. CDR1 is LGHDT, CDR2 YNNKEL, per germline (reference sequence). For the CDR3, the DNA is TGTGCCAGCAGCCCAGACACGGGGGGGGATGAGCAGTTCTTC. Amino acids: CASSPDTGGDEQFF.

This clone showed up just a few times. This rearrangement joins TRBV6-6 to TRBJ1-1; D is unresolved. This CDR3 spans 14 amino acids. Germline CDR1 and CDR2: MNHNY and SVGAGI (reference sequence). Trimming removed 0 bases at V and 4 bases at J, with 9 bases between. The CDR3 sequence: CASSYSGRGTEAFF. In DNA form, the CDR3 reads TGTGCCAGCAGTTACTCCGGGCGCGGCACTGAAGCTTTCTTT.

The rearrangement joins TRBV5-1 to TRBJ2-2; a possible D gene is TRBD2 (5 bases). The germline V and J ends were trimmed by 4 bases and 7 bases, with 11 bases remaining between them. This CDR3 region has 13 residues. Germline CDR1 reads SGHRS; CDR2 reads YFSETQ. DNA for the CDR3: TGCGCCAGCAGCCGGGATAGTCGCGGGGAGCTGTTTTTT. Translating gives CASSRDSRGELFF.